This T cell receptor beta chain was sequenced for a study of siplizumab effects on memory and regulatory T cells. Study results and caveats: With siplizumab, cumulative frequency of CD4+ memory-derived alloreactive sequences dropped significantly. Naive T cells appeared more varied than memory cells and looked like key alloresponse contributors. Sequences below about 10^-5 frequency were poorly captured. As a result, only a minor fraction of alloreactive clones mapped to unstimulated subsets. Mean Treg-derived proportions of mappable alloreactive CD4+ clones were 68.8% for siplizumab and 25% to 30% for controls.

The table came from immunoSEQ multiplex PCR; TCRdb's copy has only in-frame clones and leaves some out. The sample lists roughly 120,000 clones, approximately 90% occurring once. Regarding this clone: As yet, its antigen is unknown.

This TCR was sampled from a human donor in good health. The sequenced sample consisted of Tregs sorted from blood.

Here the CDR3 DNA reads TGTGCCACCAGCAGAACCGGGACAGGCCGTACCGGGGAGCTGTTTTTT. Its protein product is CATSRTGTGRTGELFF. The rearrangement joins TRBV15 to TRBJ2-2; 8 positions match TRBD1. J gave up 5 bases and V 2 bases, and 7 bases lay outside the gene matches. Looked up from germline, CDR1 is LNHNV and CDR2 is YYDKDF (reference sequence). CDR3 length: 16 residues.